Detailed here is one T cell receptor (beta chain). What it binds is unknown. Time point described: patch test 1, 2 weeks after DPC sensitization. Treatment denoted: therapeutic diphenylcyclopropenone sensitization with weekly scalp DPC. Total RNA was isolated from unfractionated whole blood. Blood draws came first, before each patch test. This sample is drawn from a study of human T cells and chemical hapten exposure. Study results and limitations: No change in TCRs above 1 in 1000 frequency was produced by DPC sensitization.

Original processing methods: Individual samples carried between about 23,224 and 700,000 TCRs, with around 96,000 as the median. TCRdb reprocessed the RACE reads with MiXCR, giving one entry per CDR3 protein. TCRdb, not the original authors, processed these V and J calls. The sample lists about 37,000 distinct CDR3 sequences, just under 6.5% occurring once. Germline V gene lookup returns CDR1 SGHDN and CDR2 FVKESK. The CDR3 runs to 15 residues. V was shortened by 2 bases and J by 4 bases, with 11 bases between the two germline ends. This chain connects TRBV14 to TRBJ2-2; D unresolved. This TCR was recovered from a woman younger than 45 with alopecia areata. Some clones in this sample may be carry-over from other donors' samples. Here the sequenced sample was whole blood, taken in connection with sensitization to the hapten diphenylcyclopropenone (DPC). CDR3 sequence reads: CASSQRARGTGELFF. DNA of the CDR3: TGTGCCAGCAGCCAACGAGCTCGAGGCACCGGGGAGCTGTTTTTT.